One and the same sample provided the 16 T cell receptor beta chains below, sequenced in a study of CD8+CD57+ T cells in acquired aplastic anemia. In patients chosen for sequencing, flow cytometry had shown CD8+CD57+ cell expansion. It was genomic DNA that served as the template for profiling TCR beta VDJ and CDR3. TCRdb re-derived calls from the reads in MiXCR, one entry per CDR3 protein. The sample yields about 160,000 distinct CDR3 sequences, 48% seen once. The sequenced material came from sorted CD4+, CD8+, or CD8+CD57+ T cells (not recorded which) from PBMCs. The receptors derive from a human donor with aplastic anemia.

The chain uses TRBV20-1 and TRBJ1-5; D unresolved. The CDR3 is 15 amino acids. Trimming took 3 bases from V and 2 from J, leaving 14 bases between them. Germline CDR1 DFQATT, CDR2 SNEGSKA (reference sequence). The CDR3 nucleotides read TGCAGTGCTAGTATGGAGATTGACGGCAATCAGCCCCAGCATTTT. It translates to CSASMEIDGNQPQHF.

This clonotype has just a few counts. The chain carries TRBV27 and TRBJ1-5; 7 bases are a match to TRBD1. The CDR3 contains 16 residues. J was trimmed by 5 bases and V by 4 bases; bases with no gene match: 11. The germline CDR1 and CDR2 sequences are MNHEY and SMNVEV (reference sequence). The CDR3 loop is CASSSLTPTGDQPQHF. The CDR3 DNA follows: TGTGCCAGCAGTTCACTAACCCCCACAGGGGATCAGCCCCAGCATTTT.

The V and J genes are TRBV25-1 and TRBJ2-3, with 8 bases identical to TRBD2. The CDR3 contains 16 residues. Germline CDR1 MGHDK, CDR2 SYGVNS. Germline trimming cut 5 bases from V and 0 bases from J; bases unmatched to any gene: 7. The CDR3 nucleotides are TGTGCCAGCAGTAAGCCCGGGAGGGGTAGCACAGATACGCAGTATTTT. Translating gives CASSKPGRGSTDTQYF. Using reference TRBV25-1 and TRBJ2-3 for the parts outside the CDR3, the full variable domain is EADIYQTPRYLVIGTGKKITLECSQTMGHDKMYWYQQDPGMELHLIHYSYGVNSTEKGDLSSESTVSRIRTEHFPLTLESARPSHTSQYLCASSKPGRGSTDTQYFGPGTRLTVL.

The chain links TRBV5-1 to TRBJ1-1, with 7 nucleotides matching TRBD1. Germline values: CDR1 SGHRS, CDR2 YFSETQ. The CDR3 runs to 16 residues. The ends lost 0 bases at V and 1 base at J; junction bases unmatched: 6. The DNA of the CDR3 is TGCGCCAGCAGCTTGGCCGAGGGGGCTAGGAACACTGAAGCTTTCTTT. Protein product: CASSLAEGARNTEAFF.

The chain couples TRBV9 to TRBJ2-1, with 12 nucleotides matching TRBD2. V dropped 3 bases and J dropped 3; count of bases not matched to a gene: 1. Germline CDR1 and CDR2: SGDLS and YYNGEE. The CDR3 is made up of 15 amino acids. This CDR3 reads CASSELAGGYNEQFF. Written as DNA, the CDR3 is TGTGCCAGCAGCGAACTAGCGGGAGGCTACAATGAGCAGTTCTTC.

This clonotype was seen just once. The V call is TRBV5-1, the J call TRBJ2-7; no clear D gene. Germline lookup yields CDR1 SGHRS and CDR2 YFSETQ. The germline V and J ends were trimmed by 0 bases and 0 bases, with 7 bases remaining between them. CDR3 length equals 14 residues. The CDR3, as DNA: TGCGCCAGCAGCTTGGACTTCCCCTCCTACGAGCAGTACTTC. Residues: CASSLDFPSYEQYF.

This clonotype was seen at least ten times. The rearrangement uses TRBV5-1 and TRBJ1-1; D unresolved. The CDR3 is 11 amino acids. Looked up from germline, CDR1 is SGHRS and CDR2 is YFSETQ. Trimming took 7 bases from V and 5 from J, leaving 9 bases between them. CDR3 residues: CASGLGTEAFF. Here the CDR3 DNA reads TGCGCCAGCGGGTTGGGAACTGAAGCTTTCTTT.

The chain uses TRBV9 and TRBJ1-3, with D unresolved. Trimming stripped 0 bases from V and 8 bases from J, with 12 bases between. Germline V gene data show CDR1 as SGDLS and CDR2 as YYNGEE. This CDR3 is built from 14 residues. The chain's CDR3 is CASSVGPLGDTIYF. CDR3 nucleotides: TGTGCCAGCAGCGTAGGACCTCTCGGGGACACCATATATTTT.

This clonotype was seen at least ten times. V is TRBV7-3 and J is TRBJ1-6; no firm D call. Germline V gene data show CDR1 as SGHTA and CDR2 as FQGTGA. V was cut by 2 bases and J by 7 bases, with 9 bases left in between. CDR3 size: 14 residues. The CDR3 nucleotides read TGTGCCAGCAGCTTAGCTGGCGTCAATTCACCCCTCCACTTT. It encodes CASSLAGVNSPLHF. The full variable domain, its missing parts supplied by reference TRBV7-3 and TRBJ1-6, is GAGVSQTPSNKVTEKGKYVELRCDPISGHTALYWYRQSLGQGPEFLIYFQGTGAADDSGLPNDRFFAVRPEGSVSTLKIQRTERGDSAVYLCASSLAGVNSPLHFGNGTRLTVT.

The J gene is TRBJ1-1, the V gene TRBV7-6; a weak D match, TRBD1 (6 bases). The CDR3 sequence is 13 residues long. CDR1 is SGHVS and CDR2 is FNYEAQ in the germline V gene. Trimming removed 5 bases at V and 4 bases at J, with 11 bases between. CDR3 loop: CASSGAGATEAFF. CDR3 bases: TGTGCCAGCAGCGGTGCAGGGGCCACTGAAGCTTTCTTT.

This clonotype is a singleton in its sample. The rearrangement joins TRBV9 to TRBJ2-5, with no clear D. Germline assignment: CDR1 SGDLS and CDR2 YYNGEE. Trimming removed 0 bases from V and 2 bases from J, with 14 bases in between. This CDR3 has 16 amino acids. Here the CDR3 reads CASSVAPRTAQETQYF. The CDR3 DNA sequence: TGTGCCAGCAGCGTAGCCCCCAGGACGGCACAAGAGACCCAGTACTTC.

This clonotype was counted at least ten times. This chain connects TRBV10-3 to TRBJ2-1, with D possibly being TRBD2 (6 bases). V was clipped by 0 bases and J by 2 bases, with 11 bases between them. Germline CDR1 ENHRY, CDR2 SYGVKD. CDR3 length equals 16 residues. The CDR3 DNA is TGTGCCATCAGTGAGTCATTAGCGGTCACCTACAATGAGCAGTTCTTC. Its translation is CAISESLAVTYNEQFF.

In this sample, this clonotype turned up a few times. The chain employs TRBV24-1 and TRBJ2-1; 8 positions match TRBD1. The J segment lost 5 bases and the V segment lost 0 bases, leaving 5 bases of the junction unmatched. Germline CDR1 and CDR2: KGHDR and SFDVKD. The CDR3 sequence is 16 residues long. The CDR3 coding sequence is TGTGCCACCAGTGATTTGAACAGGGGGATGGACAATGAGCAGTTCTTC. It codes for CATSDLNRGMDNEQFF.

J is TRBJ2-7 and V is TRBV19; 7 nucleotides align to TRBD2. CDR1 and CDR2 from the germline V gene are LNHDA and SQIVND (reference sequence). The J segment lost 0 bases and the V segment lost 3 bases, leaving 5 bases of the junction unmatched. The CDR3 sequence is 15 residues long. The CDR3 here is CASSISGRSSYEQYF. CDR3 nucleotides: TGTGCCAGTAGTATTAGCGGGCGGAGCTCCTACGAGCAGTACTTC.

This sequence joins TRBV19 and TRBJ2-7; no clear D. Germline V gene lookup returns CDR1 LNHDA and CDR2 SQIVND (reference sequence). Trimming pared 7 bases from V and 0 bases from J, leaving 13 bases between. This CDR3 contains 14 residues. The CDR3 region has the DNA TGTGCCAGTACCTTCAGTGTAAGCTCCTACGAGCAGTACTTC. The encoded protein is CASTFSVSSYEQYF.

J is TRBJ2-1 and V is TRBV20-1; D is unresolved. Trimming stripped 6 bases from V and 6 bases from J, with 18 bases between. Germline values: CDR1 DFQATT, CDR2 SNEGSKA (reference sequence). The CDR3 is 14 amino acids. The DNA for the CDR3 is TGCAGTGCACGGCGATCGGCAAACGTCAATGAGCAGTTCTTC. Amino acids: CSARRSANVNEQFF.